This T cell receptor beta chain was profiled in a study of tumor-infiltrating lymphocytes in primary liver carcinoma. Whole-study findings and limits: The top-250-clone fraction was significantly higher in tumors than in blood (p = 0.039).

The source of the blood RNA was unsorted whole blood, and germline DNA was extracted as well. Germline V gives CDR1 PRHDT, CDR2 FYEKMQ (reference sequence). CDR3 size: 13 residues. The input was 500 ng total RNA; TCR beta cDNA was made from it with a constant-region primer. Modified slightly, ARM-PCR produced TCR beta libraries over three nested multiplex PCR rounds. With TRBV1-TRBV30 forward primers and a C-beta reverse primer, the first two PCR rounds were run for 9 to 10 cycles each. TCRdb fed the multiplex PCR reads into MiXCR, producing one record per CDR3 protein. The sample records roughly 330,000 distinct CDR3 sequences, around 60% being singletons. With regard to this clonotype: Its antigen is unidentified. A much larger clone differs from this one at a single base, so this may be a read error.

The source is a man aged 40-55 years with primary liver carcinoma and hepatitis B virus infection. The chain couples TRBV13 to TRBJ2-1, with D maybe TRBD1 (5 bases). The sequenced sample consisted of peripheral blood. The CDR3 loop reads CASSSRVGNVQFF. Here the CDR3 DNA reads TGTGCCAGCAGCAGCAGGGTGGGCAATGTGCAGTTCTTC.